This TCR beta chain was sequenced during a study of cytomegalovirus exposure and HLA in healthy donors. The wider study: HLA-typed donors were the source of about 85 million unique TCRs, which an early data release held.

The germline V gene encodes CDR1 MNHNS and CDR2 SASEGT. V was clipped by 2 bases and J by 2 bases, with 12 bases between them. The CDR3 has 15 residues. Study outcomes and limitations: Prior analysis indicated that the majority of TCR beta V segments exhibited productivity approximately 90% or approximately 30% of the time. When presence/absence was analysed, sequencing depth was taken to be roughly uniform across donors.

Worth noting for this clone: Antigen unknown.

The PCR was carried out with 60 Vbeta primers and 13 Jbeta primers. Authors' data handling: Per a later analysis, the number of unique TCR beta chains was some 75 million, of which 10 million to 11 million were shared. Assay: immunoSEQ multiplex PCR; the TCRdb copy retains only in-frame clones and omits some. The DNA gave D and trimming, while V, J and clone size come from that table. The data hold 150,000 to 200,000 clones, with roughly 78% observed a single time. The sample taken for sequencing was PBMCs. The chain links TRBV6-1 to TRBJ1-1; D possibly corresponds to TRBD1 (6 bases). The TCR originated in a woman aged 25 to 39 in good health and CMV-seronegative. The CDR3 coding sequence is TGTGCCAGCAGTGAAAGGGGGGGCCCAAACACTGAAGCTTTCTTT. As protein: CASSERGGPNTEAFF.